These 8 T cell receptor beta chains were all obtained from the same sample, sequenced in a study of vaccination effects on CD4 cells after COVID-19. Data came from immunoSEQ multiplex PCR; TCRdb stores just in-frame clones and leaves some out. The sample consists of around 49,000 clones, approximately 72% of them appearing once. Viral peptide pools were used in the ViraFEST assay to expand antigen-specific CD4+ T cells, and sequencing came afterward. Following 10 days of culture, CD4+ T cells were isolated. The infection with SARS-CoV-2 (confirmed by PCR) occurred in this person between March and December 2020. For these TCRs, the target antigens are not known. The sample consisted of CD4+ T cells from PBMCs cultured with a peptide pool, taken before COVID-19 vaccination. All receptors come from a human donor who had a prior SARS-CoV-2 infection.

V and J are TRBV7-3 and TRBJ2-5; D is perhaps TRBD1 or TRBD2 (5 bases each). Germline V gene lookup returns CDR1 SGHTA and CDR2 FQGTGA. Trimming cost V 5 bases and J 5 bases, with 15 bases left between them. This CDR3 spans 14 amino acids. In DNA form, the CDR3 reads TGTGCCAGCAGCCCCGCATTGGGGGATGAGACCCAGTACTTC. It encodes CASSPALGDETQYF.

This rearrangement joins TRBV2 to TRBJ1-3; D is ambiguous. Germline CDR1 SNHLY, CDR2 FYNNEI. There are 14 residues in the CDR3. Trimming took off 6 bases at V and 2 bases at J, with 11 bases between the two ends. CDR3 sequence reads: CASSPPVPGNTIYF. The DNA for the CDR3 is TGTGCCAGCAGCCCGCCGGTACCTGGAAACACCATATATTTT. Drawing the rest from reference TRBV2 and TRBJ1-3, the complete variable domain is EPEVTQTPSHQVTQMGQEVILRCVPISNHLYFYWYRQILGQKVEFLVSFYNNEISEKSEIFDDQFSVERPDGSNFTLKIRSTKLEDSAMYFCASSPPVPGNTIYFGEGSWLTVV.

J is TRBJ2-1 and V is TRBV5-1; tentatively, D is TRBD1 (7 bases). CDR3 size: 14 residues. Trimming stripped 0 bases from V and 9 bases from J, with 13 bases between. Germline CDR1 SGHRS, CDR2 YFSETQ. The CDR3 nucleotides read TGCGCCAGCAGCTTGGCGGCAGGGGGGAGTGAGCAGTTCTTC. Translated, it gives CASSLAAGGSEQFF.

As DNA, the CDR3 is TGCAGTGCTACCAAAAATGAGCAGTTCTTC. Its protein is CSATKNEQFF. The rearrangement uses TRBV20-1 and TRBJ2-1; no clear D. The CDR3 consists of 10 residues. V lost 4 bases, J lost 7 bases, and 5 bases lay in between. The germline CDR1 and CDR2 sequences are DFQATT and SNEGSKA (reference sequence).

This chain joins TRBV16 and TRBJ2-1; 8 nucleotides agree with TRBD1. V lost 4 bases to trimming and J lost 4 bases; unmatched junction nucleotides: 9. Germline V gene sequence: CDR1 KGHSY, CDR2 FQNENV. CDR3 length: 16 amino acids. DNA for the CDR3: TGTGCCAGCAGCCCTAAACCGGGACAGGAGTACAATGAGCAGTTCTTC. This gives the protein CASSPKPGQEYNEQFF.

This chain joins TRBV4-2 and TRBJ2-5, with 14 nucleotides matching TRBD2. V was clipped by 3 bases and J by 5 bases; unmatched bases: 5. Germline loops: CDR1 LGHNA, CDR2 YNFKEQ. This CDR3 spans 16 amino acids. This CDR3 reads CASSHGTSGGGETQYF. Written as DNA, the CDR3 is TGTGCCAGCAGCCATGGGACTAGCGGGGGCGGGGAGACCCAGTACTTC.

The rearrangement uses TRBV7-9 and TRBJ1-3, with a tentative D call TRBD1 (5 bases). The CDR3 contains 16 residues. Looked up from germline, CDR1 is SEHNR and CDR2 is FQNEAQ (reference sequence). V dropped 2 bases and J dropped 4 bases, with 15 bases sitting between them. The CDR3 region has the DNA TGTGCCAGCAGCTTATTGGGCAGGGAAGGCGGAAACACCATATATTTT. This gives the protein CASSLLGREGGNTIYF.

The chain recombines TRBV5-1 with TRBJ2-3, with D tentatively TRBD2 (5 bases). The CDR3 loop spans 16 amino acids. The V end was cut by 3 bases, the J end by 1 base, with 15 bases between. Germline V lookup: CDR1 SGHRS, CDR2 YFSETQ. CDR3 sequence (DNA): TGCGCCAGCAGCTGGGCCCCAAGGACTGGCACAGATACGCAGTATTTT. Residues: CASSWAPRTGTDTQYF.